Sequencing of this TCR beta chain was carried out in a study of tumor-infiltrating lymphocytes in oesophageal squamous cell carcinoma. TCRdb passed the PCR reads through MiXCR, listing each CDR3 protein once. The data show more than 15,000 distinct CDR3 sequences, 50% seen once. This CDR3 comprises 17 residues. V lost 1 base and J lost 7, with 20 bases in between. Germline V CDR1 and CDR2: SEHNR, FQNEAQ (reference sequence). The V call is TRBV7-9, the J call TRBJ2-1; D unclear. The sequencing sample was made of esophageal tumor tissue. The receptor was isolated from a male donor with esophageal squamous cell carcinoma. CDR3 sequence (DNA): TGTGCCAGCAGCTTAGAGGCTACGGCCCGTAGGTGGAATGAGCAGTTCTTC. The encoded protein is CASSLEATARRWNEQFF.